Listed here is a single T cell receptor beta chain. This entry is derived from a study of OX40 agonist ivuxolimab in advanced cancers. This CDR3 is built from 13 residues. V lost 6 bases to trimming and J lost 0 bases, with 8 bases between them. Germline CDR1 and CDR2: SNHLY and FYNNEI. Autoimmune disease history or systemic immunosuppression excluded patients. Repertoires were generated with immunoSEQ multiplex PCR, while TCRdb's copy carries only in-frame clones and drops some. Of around 62,000 clones detected, around 84% appear once; the ten largest clones hold roughly 2.6%. This chain joins TRBV2 and TRBJ1-2; D might be TRBD1 (5 bases). This specimen was CD4+ or CD8+ T cells sorted from blood, taken in a trial of the OX40 agonist ivuxolimab. The sequence was collected from an adult with an advanced solid tumor such as melanoma, head and neck, liver or kidney cancer. CDR3 protein: CASSRDSNYGYTF. The CDR3 DNA reads as TGTGCCAGCAGCCGGGACTCTAACTATGGCTACACCTTC.